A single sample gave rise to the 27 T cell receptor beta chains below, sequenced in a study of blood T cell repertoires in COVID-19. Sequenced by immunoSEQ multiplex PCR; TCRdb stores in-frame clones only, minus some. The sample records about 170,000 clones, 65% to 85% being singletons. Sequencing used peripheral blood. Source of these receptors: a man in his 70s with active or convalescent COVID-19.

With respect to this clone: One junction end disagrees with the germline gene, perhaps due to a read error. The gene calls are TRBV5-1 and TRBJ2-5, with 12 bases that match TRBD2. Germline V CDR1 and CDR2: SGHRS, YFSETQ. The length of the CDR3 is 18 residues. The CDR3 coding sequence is TGCGCCAGCAGCACAGACACGACTAGCGGGGGACGCGATGAGACTCAGTACTTC. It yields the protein CASSTDTTSGGRDETQYF.

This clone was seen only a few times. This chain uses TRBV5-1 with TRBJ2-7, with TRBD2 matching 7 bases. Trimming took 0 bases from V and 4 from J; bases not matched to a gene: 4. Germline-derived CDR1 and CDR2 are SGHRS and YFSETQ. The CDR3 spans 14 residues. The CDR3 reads CASSLVGGVYEQYF. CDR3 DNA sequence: TGCGCCAGCAGCTTGGTGGGAGGGGTATACGAGCAGTACTTC.

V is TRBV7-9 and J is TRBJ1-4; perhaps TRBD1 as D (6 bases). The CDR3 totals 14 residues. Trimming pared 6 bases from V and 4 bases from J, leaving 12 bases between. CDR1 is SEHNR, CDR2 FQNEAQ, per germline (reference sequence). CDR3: CASSAGTYNEKLFF. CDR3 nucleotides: TGTGCCAGCAGTGCCGGGACATATAATGAAAAACTGTTTTTT.

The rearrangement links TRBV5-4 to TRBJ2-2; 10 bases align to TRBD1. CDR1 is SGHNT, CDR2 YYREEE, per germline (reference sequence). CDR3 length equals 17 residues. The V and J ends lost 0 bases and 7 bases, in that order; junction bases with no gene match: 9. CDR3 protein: CASSLALGTGEDGELFF. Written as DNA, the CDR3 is TGTGCCAGCAGCTTGGCCCTCGGGACAGGGGAGGACGGGGAGCTGTTTTTT.

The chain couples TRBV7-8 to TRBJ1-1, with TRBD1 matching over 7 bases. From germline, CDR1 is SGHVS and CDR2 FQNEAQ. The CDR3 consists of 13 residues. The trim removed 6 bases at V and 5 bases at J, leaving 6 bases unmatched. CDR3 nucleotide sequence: TGTGCCAGCAGGAAAACAGGGGTGACTGAAGCTTTCTTT. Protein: CASRKTGVTEAFF.

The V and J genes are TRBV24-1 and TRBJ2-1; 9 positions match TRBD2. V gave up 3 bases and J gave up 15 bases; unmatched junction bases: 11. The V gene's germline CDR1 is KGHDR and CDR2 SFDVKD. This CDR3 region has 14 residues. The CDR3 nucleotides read TGTGCCACCAGTGATCCTCAGACTAGCGGCATTCCGTTCTTC. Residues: CATSDPQTSGIPFF.

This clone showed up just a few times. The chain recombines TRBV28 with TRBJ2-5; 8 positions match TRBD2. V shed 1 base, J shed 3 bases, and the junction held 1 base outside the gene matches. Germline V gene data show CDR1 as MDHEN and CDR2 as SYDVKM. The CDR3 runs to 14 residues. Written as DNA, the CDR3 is TGTGCCAGCAGTTTATATAGCGGGAAAGAGACCCAGTACTTC. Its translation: CASSLYSGKETQYF.

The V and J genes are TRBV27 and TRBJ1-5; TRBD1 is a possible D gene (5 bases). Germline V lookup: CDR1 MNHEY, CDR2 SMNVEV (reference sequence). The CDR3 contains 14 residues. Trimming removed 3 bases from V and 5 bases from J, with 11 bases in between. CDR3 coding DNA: TGTGCCAGCAGTTTTGGCGGGGGGGATCAGCCCCAGCATTTT. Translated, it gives CASSFGGGDQPQHF.

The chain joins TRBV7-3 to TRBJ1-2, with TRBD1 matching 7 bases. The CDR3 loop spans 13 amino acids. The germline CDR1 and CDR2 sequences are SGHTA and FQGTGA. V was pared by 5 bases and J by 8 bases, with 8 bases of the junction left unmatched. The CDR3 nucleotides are TGTGCCAGCAGCCGAAGACAGGGTAGGGGCTACACCTTC. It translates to CASSRRQGRGYTF.

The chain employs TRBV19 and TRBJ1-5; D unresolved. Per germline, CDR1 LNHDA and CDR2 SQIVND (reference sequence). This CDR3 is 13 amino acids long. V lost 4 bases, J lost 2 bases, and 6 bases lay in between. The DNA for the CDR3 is TGTGCCAGTAGTAAGAGGGGCAATCAGCCCCAGCATTTT. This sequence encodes CASSKRGNQPQHF.

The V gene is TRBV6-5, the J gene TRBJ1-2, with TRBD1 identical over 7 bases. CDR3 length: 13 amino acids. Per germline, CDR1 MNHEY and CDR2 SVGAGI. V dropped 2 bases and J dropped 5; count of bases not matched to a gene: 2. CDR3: CASSYATGYGYTF. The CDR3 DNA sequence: TGTGCCAGCAGTTACGCGACAGGGTATGGCTACACCTTC.

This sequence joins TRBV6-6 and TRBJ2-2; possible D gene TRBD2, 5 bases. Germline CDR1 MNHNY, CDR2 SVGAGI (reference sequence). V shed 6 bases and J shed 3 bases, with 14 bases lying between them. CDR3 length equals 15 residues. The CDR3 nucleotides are TGTGCCAGCAGCCAACTAGAGGTTGACACCGGGGAGCTGTTTTTT. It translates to CASSQLEVDTGELFF.

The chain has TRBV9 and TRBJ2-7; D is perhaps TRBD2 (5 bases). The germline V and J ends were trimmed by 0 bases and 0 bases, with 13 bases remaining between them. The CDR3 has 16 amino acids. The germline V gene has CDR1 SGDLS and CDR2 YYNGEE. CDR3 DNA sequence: TGTGCCAGCAGCGTAGGGGCGGGCCACAGCTCCTACGAGCAGTACTTC. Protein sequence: CASSVGAGHSSYEQYF.

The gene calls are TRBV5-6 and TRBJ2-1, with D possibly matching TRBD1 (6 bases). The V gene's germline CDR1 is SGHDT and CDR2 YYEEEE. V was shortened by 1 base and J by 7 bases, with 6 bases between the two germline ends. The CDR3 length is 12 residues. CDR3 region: CASSLQGNEQFF. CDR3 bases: TGTGCCAGCAGCTTGCAGGGGAATGAGCAGTTCTTC.

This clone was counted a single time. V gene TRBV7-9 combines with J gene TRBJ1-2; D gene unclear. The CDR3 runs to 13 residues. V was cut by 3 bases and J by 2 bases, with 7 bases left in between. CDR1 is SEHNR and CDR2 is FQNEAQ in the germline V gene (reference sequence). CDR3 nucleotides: TGTGCCAGCAGCTTGAATAGCAACTATGGCTACACCTTC. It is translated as CASSLNSNYGYTF.

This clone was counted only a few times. As DNA, the CDR3 is TGTGCCAGCAGCCTTAGTCCCGGGACAGGGTACAATCAGCCCCAGCATTTT. Residues: CASSLSPGTGYNQPQHF. This chain joins TRBV7-9 and TRBJ1-5; 9 bases align to TRBD1. J was trimmed by 3 bases and V by 5 bases; bases with no gene match: 11. The CDR3 consists of 17 residues. CDR1 and CDR2 from the germline V gene are SEHNR and FQNEAQ (reference sequence). The full variable domain, its missing parts supplied by reference TRBV7-9 and TRBJ1-5, is DTGVSQNPRHKITKRGQNVTFRCDPISEHNRLYWYRQTLGQGPEFLTYFQNEAQLEKSRLLSDRFSAERPKGSFSTLEIQRTEQGDSAMYLCASSLSPGTGYNQPQHFGDGTRLSIL.

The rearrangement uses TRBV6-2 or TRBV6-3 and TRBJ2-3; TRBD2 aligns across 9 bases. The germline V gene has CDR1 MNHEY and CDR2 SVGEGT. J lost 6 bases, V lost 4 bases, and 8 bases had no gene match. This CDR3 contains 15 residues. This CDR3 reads CASSLRGGVSDTQYF. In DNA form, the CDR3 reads TGTGCCAGCAGTTTACGCGGGGGGGTGTCGGATACGCAGTATTTT.

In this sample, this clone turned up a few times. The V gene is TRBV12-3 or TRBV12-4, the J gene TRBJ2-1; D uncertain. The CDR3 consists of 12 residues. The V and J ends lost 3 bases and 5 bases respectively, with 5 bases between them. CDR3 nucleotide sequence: TGTGCCAGCAGTTTTGAGGACAATGAGCAGTTCTTC. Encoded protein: CASSFEDNEQFF.

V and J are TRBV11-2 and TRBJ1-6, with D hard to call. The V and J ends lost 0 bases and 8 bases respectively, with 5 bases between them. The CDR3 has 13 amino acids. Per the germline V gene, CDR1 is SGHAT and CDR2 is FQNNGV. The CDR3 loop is CASSLESYSPLHF. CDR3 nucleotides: TGTGCCAGCAGCTTAGAATCCTATTCACCCCTCCACTTT.

The CDR3 DNA is TGTGCCAGCAGTACCAGGAATAGCAATCAGCCCCAGCATTTT. Encoded protein: CASSTRNSNQPQHF. The V gene is TRBV2, the J gene TRBJ1-5; D gene uncertain. The CDR3 runs 14 residues. The germline V gene has CDR1 SNHLY and CDR2 FYNNEI. V was pared by 5 bases and J by 0 bases, with 8 bases between.

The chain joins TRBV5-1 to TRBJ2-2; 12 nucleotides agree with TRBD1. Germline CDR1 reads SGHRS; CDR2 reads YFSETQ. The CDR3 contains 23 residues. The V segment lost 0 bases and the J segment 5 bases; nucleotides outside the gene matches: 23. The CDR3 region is CASSLELGDGTGGKSSSTGELFF. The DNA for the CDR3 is TGCGCCAGCAGCTTGGAACTCGGGGACGGGACAGGGGGCAAGTCCTCCTCTACCGGGGAGCTGTTTTTT. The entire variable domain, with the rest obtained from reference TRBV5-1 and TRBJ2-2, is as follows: KAGVTQTPRYLIKTRGQQVTLSCSPISGHRSVSWYQQTPGQGLQFLFEYFSETQRNKGNFPGRFSGRQFSNSRSEMNVSTLELGDSALYLCASSLELGDGTGGKSSSTGELFFGEGSRLTVL.

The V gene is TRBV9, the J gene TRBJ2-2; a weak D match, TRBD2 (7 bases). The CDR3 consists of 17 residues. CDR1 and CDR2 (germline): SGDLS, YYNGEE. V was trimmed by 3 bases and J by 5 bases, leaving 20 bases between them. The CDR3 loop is CASSAPAGATRTGELFF. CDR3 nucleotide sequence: TGTGCCAGCAGCGCCCCCGCGGGGGCCACCAGGACCGGGGAGCTGTTTTTT.

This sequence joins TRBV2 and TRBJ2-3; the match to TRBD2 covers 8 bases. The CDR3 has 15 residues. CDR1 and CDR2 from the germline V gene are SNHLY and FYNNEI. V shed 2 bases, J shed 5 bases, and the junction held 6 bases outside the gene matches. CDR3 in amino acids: CASSERGAGEDTQYF. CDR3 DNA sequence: TGTGCCAGCAGTGAAAGAGGAGCGGGAGAAGATACGCAGTATTTT.

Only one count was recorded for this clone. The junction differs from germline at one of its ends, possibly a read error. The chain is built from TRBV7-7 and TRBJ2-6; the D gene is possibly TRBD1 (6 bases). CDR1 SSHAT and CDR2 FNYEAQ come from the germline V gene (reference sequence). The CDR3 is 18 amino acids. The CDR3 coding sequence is TGTGCTAGCAGCCCCAGGGGCCAGGGGCCGTCTGGGGCCAACGTCCTGACTTTC. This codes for CASSPRGQGPSGANVLTF.

The CDR3, as DNA: TGCAGTGCTAGTGGGGGGGACGGGACGAGTAACTATGGCTACACCTTC. Translated, it gives CSASGGDGTSNYGYTF. The rearrangement links TRBV20-1 to TRBJ1-2; the D gene is possibly TRBD1 (5 bases). This CDR3 contains 16 residues. Trimming left V 3 bases short and J 1 base short, with 18 bases between. Germline V lookup: CDR1 DFQATT, CDR2 SNEGSKA (reference sequence).

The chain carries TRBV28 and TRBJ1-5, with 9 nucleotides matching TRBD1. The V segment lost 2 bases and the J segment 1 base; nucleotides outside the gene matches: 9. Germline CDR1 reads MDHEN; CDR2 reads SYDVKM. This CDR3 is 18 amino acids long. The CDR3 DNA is TGTGCCAGCAGTTTAGAGTGGGCCGGGACAGGGAGCAATCAGCCCCAGCATTTT. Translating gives CASSLEWAGTGSNQPQHF.

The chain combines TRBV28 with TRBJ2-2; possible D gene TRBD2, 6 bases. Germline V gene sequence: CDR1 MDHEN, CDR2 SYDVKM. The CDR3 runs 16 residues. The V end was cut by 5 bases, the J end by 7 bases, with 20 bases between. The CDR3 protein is CASSPRPTSLNGELFF. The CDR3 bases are TGTGCCAGCAGTCCCCGTCCGACTAGTCTTAACGGGGAGCTGTTTTTT.